What follows is one T cell receptor beta chain and its context. Its specificity is unknown. This sample is part of a study of T cell responses to AZD1222 COVID-19 vaccine. Sequencing used immunoSEQ multiplex PCR; TCRdb keeps in-frame clones, though not all of them. The repertoire holds 90,000 to 150,000 clones, with 70% to 90% as singletons. General study points: Possibly, clonal diversity was underestimated; donors were largely white British and included more females. After the peak T cell response, and only then, were repertoires sampled. When two AZD1222 doses had been given, Spike-specific TCR breadth and depth rose.

V lost 5 bases to trimming and J lost 6 bases, with 17 bases between them. The CDR3 totals 14 residues. Germline CDR1 is MNHEY and CDR2 is SMNVEV (reference sequence). The chain links TRBV27 to TRBJ2-7, with a weak D call TRBD2 (6 bases). The specimen was peripheral blood, collected on day 0 of AZD1222 vaccination. This TCR was sampled from an adult in good health. The CDR3 sequence: CASSPWDFPSEQYF. CDR3 DNA: TGTGCCAGCAGTCCCTGGGACTTCCCGAGCGAGCAGTACTTC.